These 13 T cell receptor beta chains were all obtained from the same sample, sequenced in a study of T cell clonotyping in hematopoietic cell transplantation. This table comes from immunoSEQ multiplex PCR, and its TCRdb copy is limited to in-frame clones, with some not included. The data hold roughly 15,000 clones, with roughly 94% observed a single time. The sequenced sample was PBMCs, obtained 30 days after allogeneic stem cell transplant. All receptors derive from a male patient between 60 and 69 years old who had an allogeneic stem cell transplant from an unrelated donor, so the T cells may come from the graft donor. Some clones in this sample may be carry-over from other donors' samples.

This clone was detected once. DNA for the CDR3: TGTGCCACTACAGGCTGGAACACTGAAGCTTTCTTT. Protein product: CATTGWNTEAFF. This chain connects TRBV19 to TRBJ1-1, with TRBD1 as a possible D gene (5 bases). This CDR3 spans 12 amino acids. Per the germline V gene, CDR1 is LNHDA and CDR2 is SQIVND (reference sequence). The germline V and J ends were trimmed by 10 bases and 1 base, with 10 bases remaining between them.

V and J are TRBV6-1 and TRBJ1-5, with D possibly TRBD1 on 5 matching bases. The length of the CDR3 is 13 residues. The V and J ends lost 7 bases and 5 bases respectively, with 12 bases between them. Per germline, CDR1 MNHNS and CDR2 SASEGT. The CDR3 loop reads CASTDSPDQPQHF. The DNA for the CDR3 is TGTGCCAGCACCGACAGCCCAGATCAGCCCCAGCATTTT.

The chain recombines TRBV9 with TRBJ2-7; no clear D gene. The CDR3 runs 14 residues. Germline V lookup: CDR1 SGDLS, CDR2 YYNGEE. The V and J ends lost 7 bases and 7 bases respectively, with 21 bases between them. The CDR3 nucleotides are TGTGCCAGCGACGTAAGGCCTAAAACAAGGGAGCAGTACTTC. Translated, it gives CASDVRPKTREQYF.

The CDR3 bases are TGTGCCAGCAGCTCCGCGGGACAGGTACAAGAGACCCAGTACTTC. As protein: CASSSAGQVQETQYF. This chain uses TRBV5-4 with TRBJ2-5; 8 bases line up with TRBD1. CDR3 length: 15 amino acids. Germline V gene data show CDR1 as SGHNT and CDR2 as YYREEE (reference sequence). V was pared by 3 bases and J by 2 bases, with 6 bases of the junction left unmatched.

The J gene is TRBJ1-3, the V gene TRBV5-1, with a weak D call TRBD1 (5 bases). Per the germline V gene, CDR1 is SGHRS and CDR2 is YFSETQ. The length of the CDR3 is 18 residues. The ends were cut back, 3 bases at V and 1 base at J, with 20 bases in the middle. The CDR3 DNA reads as TGCGCCAGCAGCTGGGAACTTTCTTTCAGGGTATCTGGAAACACCATATATTTT. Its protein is CASSWELSFRVSGNTIYF.

The CDR3 sequence: CASSIGTGANYGYTF. The DNA for the CDR3 is TGTGCCAGTAGTATAGGCACAGGGGCCAACTATGGCTACACCTTC. V is TRBV19 and J is TRBJ1-2; 7 positions match TRBD1. The ends lost 1 base at V and 2 bases at J; junction bases unmatched: 4. The CDR3 is 15 residues long. CDR1 and CDR2 (germline): LNHDA, SQIVND (reference sequence).

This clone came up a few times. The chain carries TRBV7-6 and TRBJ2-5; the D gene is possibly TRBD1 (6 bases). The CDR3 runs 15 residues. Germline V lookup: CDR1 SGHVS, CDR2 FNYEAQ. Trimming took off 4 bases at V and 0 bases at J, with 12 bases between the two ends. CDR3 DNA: TGTGCCAGCAGCTCACTGCAGGGGTACCAAGAGACCCAGTACTTC. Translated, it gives CASSSLQGYQETQYF.

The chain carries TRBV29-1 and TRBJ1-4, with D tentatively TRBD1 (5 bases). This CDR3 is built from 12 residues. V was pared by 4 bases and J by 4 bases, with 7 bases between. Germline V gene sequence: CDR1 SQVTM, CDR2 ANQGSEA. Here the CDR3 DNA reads TGCAGCGTTGTTCAGGGTAATGAAAAACTGTTTTTT. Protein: CSVVQGNEKLFF.

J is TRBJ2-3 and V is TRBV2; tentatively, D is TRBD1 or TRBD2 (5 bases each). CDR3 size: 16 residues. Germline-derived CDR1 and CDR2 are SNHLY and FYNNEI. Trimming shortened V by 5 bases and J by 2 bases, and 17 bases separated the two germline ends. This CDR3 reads CASSLLGRMTTDTQYF. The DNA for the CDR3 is TGTGCCAGCAGTCTACTGGGACGGATGACCACAGATACGCAGTATTTT.

The CDR3 spells CASRGLGNTEAFF. The CDR3 DNA reads as TGCGCCAGCAGAGGACTCGGGAACACTGAAGCTTTCTTT. The gene calls are TRBV5-1 and TRBJ1-1; D ambiguous. With 5 bases removed from V and 1 base from J, the gap between germline ends came to 9 bases. Germline V gene sequence: CDR1 SGHRS, CDR2 YFSETQ. The CDR3 contains 13 residues.

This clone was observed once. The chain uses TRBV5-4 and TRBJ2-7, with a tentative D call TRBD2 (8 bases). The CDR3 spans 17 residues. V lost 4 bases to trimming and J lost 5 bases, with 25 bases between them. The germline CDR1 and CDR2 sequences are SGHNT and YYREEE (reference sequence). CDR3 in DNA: TGTGCCAGCAGCGCGGGGGGCAGGGGGAAGGGGCTAGACGAGCAGTACTTC. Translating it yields CASSAGGRGKGLDEQYF.

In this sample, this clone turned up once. The CDR3 DNA sequence: TGTGCCAGCAGTTACTCACCGTTGAACACTGAAGCTTTCTTT. Amino acids: CASSYSPLNTEAFF. The chain recombines TRBV6-5 with TRBJ1-1; D gene uncertain. The CDR3 covers 14 residues. Germline V gives CDR1 MNHEY, CDR2 SVGAGI. V gave up 0 bases and J gave up 0 bases, with 5 bases separating them.

In nucleotides, the CDR3 is TGTGCCAGCAAAGAAAATTACGAGCAGTACTTC. Its protein is CASKENYEQYF. This chain links TRBV6-1 with TRBJ2-7; D unclear. V was cut by 7 bases and J by 4 bases, with 8 bases left in between. This CDR3 has 11 residues. Germline CDR1 reads MNHNS; CDR2 reads SASEGT.